Listed below are T cell receptor beta chains from one sample, sequenced in a study of CD8 T cells in Susac syndrome. TCRdb reprocessed the immunoSEQ multiplex PCR reads with MiXCR, giving one entry per CDR3 protein. The profile shows around 160,000 distinct CDR3 sequences, around 96% of them singletons. Sequenced input: CD4+ T cells from PBMCs. The receptors stem from a human donor in good health. Each CDR3 is given with its conserved first and last residue.

v_call cdr3_aa
TRBV20-1 CSARDQLDYEQYF
TRBV4-3 CASSPSGSGGTYEQYF
TRBV27 CASSLGSGKEYGYTF
TRBV19 CASRPATGWGYTF
TRBV2 CASSVMETQYF
TRBV30 CAWRTSGGADTQYF
TRBV5-4 CASSLAGGNSPLHF
TRBV2 CASRPDRTYNEQFF
TRBV29-1 CSVVLRYTDTQYF
TRBV3-1 CASSAGLPGSPLHF
TRBV15 CATSIGSNQPQHF
TRBV29-1 CSVGRTGEPGELFF
TRBV11-1 CASSLRYGFQETQYF
TRBV20-1 CSAMKETQYF
TRBV3-1 CASSQVILEGPYNEQFF
TRBV2 CASSDSPPNYGYTF
TRBV7-9 CASSPHMLSSYEQYF
TRBV14 CASSQLPSTDTQYF
TRBV5-1 CASSLARGGQETQYF
TRBV7-3 CASSEQDAGGIQYF
TRBV29-1 CSVPTSGAYNEQFF
TRBV2 CASSEQAGPRGYTF
TRBV19 CASGQGIGQPQHF
TRBV29-1 CSVEESLAGGIHF
TRBV20-1 CSARDTSGGPRAYF
TRBV20-1 CSAYSWAEKEQYF
TRBV12-3/TRBV12-4 CASSGTSKETQYF
TRBV20-1 CSARDSDRATGELFF
TRBV15 CATSRDPIGASVGGELFF
TRBV9 CASSVLAEDYNEQFF
TRBV18 CASSRIDRDTGELFF
TRBV4-3 CASSQVRGDSPLHF
TRBV11-2 CASSLLGQVETQYF
TRBV24-1 CATSDFQNTGELFF
TRBV7-2 CASSTLANPSYEQYF
TRBV10-3 CAISLGSTDTQYF
TRBV6-5 CASSPASRGPYEQYF
TRBV20-1 CSALGTGGFSPLHF
TRBV5-4 CASSRAGGSTDTQYF